The next 20 T cell receptor beta chains were all read from a single sample in a study of cytomegalovirus exposure and HLA in healthy donors. The PCR contained 60 Vbeta and 13 Jbeta primers. Measured with immunoSEQ multiplex PCR; TCRdb has only the in-frame clones, and not every one. Counted here are over 130,000 clones, 70% to 85% occurring once; the ten biggest clones make up less than 3%. Sequencing was performed on PBMCs. These receptors were obtained from a male donor in good health and CMV-seronegative.

V and J are TRBV10-3 and TRBJ2-2; 10 bases are a match to TRBD1. The CDR3 extends over 13 amino acids. The germline V gene has CDR1 ENHRY and CDR2 SYGVKD. The CDR3 nucleotides read TGTGTCGCCGGGACAGGGGTTACCGGGGAGCTGTTTTTT. Amino acid sequence: CVAGTGVTGELFF.

The chain combines TRBV19 with TRBJ1-2, with D possibly TRBD1 on 6 matching bases. The germline V gene has CDR1 LNHDA and CDR2 SQIVND (reference sequence). The germline V and J ends were trimmed by 7 bases and 3 bases, with 9 bases remaining between them. This CDR3 contains 12 residues. The CDR3 DNA reads TGTGCCAGTAAACAGGGCTACTATGGCTACACCTTC. This codes for CASKQGYYGYTF.

This clone has only a few counts. V and J are TRBV5-8 and TRBJ2-5, with D maybe TRBD2 (6 bases). The CDR3 is 14 amino acids. CDR1 is SGHTS, CDR2 YDEGEE, per germline. Trimming removed 4 bases from V and 4 bases from J, with 14 bases in between. CDR3 nucleotides: TGTGCCAGCAGCCCTCGACTAGTTGGAGAGACCCAGTACTTC. Protein sequence: CASSPRLVGETQYF.

CDR3 region: CASSQDRGGVETQYF. CDR3 nucleotides: TGCGCCAGCAGCCAAGATCGAGGAGGTGTCGAGACCCAGTACTTC. The gene calls are TRBV4-3 and TRBJ2-5, with D perhaps TRBD2 (5 bases). Per the germline V gene, CDR1 is LGHNA and CDR2 is YSLEER. V was shortened by 0 bases and J by 5 bases, with 13 bases between the two germline ends. This CDR3 comprises 15 residues.

The chain recombines TRBV27 with TRBJ2-1, with D hard to call. V was cut by 3 bases and J by 10 bases, with 7 bases left in between. Germline loops: CDR1 MNHEY, CDR2 SMNVEV (reference sequence). The CDR3 has 11 residues. The CDR3 here is CASSFYQEQFF. The CDR3 DNA reads as TGTGCCAGCAGTTTTTATCAGGAGCAGTTCTTC.

The genes are TRBV27 and TRBJ2-1; 9 bases match TRBD1. Germline loops: CDR1 MNHEY, CDR2 SMNVEV (reference sequence). J was trimmed by 10 bases and V by 8 bases; bases with no gene match: 6. The CDR3 loop spans 12 amino acids. For the CDR3, the DNA is TGTGCCAGCCGGACAGGGGCCCGGGAGCAGTTCTTC. This encodes CASRTGAREQFF.

The chain employs TRBV4-3 and TRBJ2-1; perhaps TRBD2 as D (6 bases). CDR1 and CDR2 (germline): LGHNA, YSLEER. The CDR3 consists of 11 residues. V lost 4 bases to trimming and J lost 8 bases, with 6 bases between them. The CDR3 DNA follows: TGCGCCAGCAGCCGGGAGGATGAGCAGTTCTTC. Protein: CASSREDEQFF.

This clone was seen a few times. The V call is TRBV5-4, the J call TRBJ2-7; perhaps TRBD1 as D (6 bases). The V and J ends lost 2 bases and 7 bases respectively, with 13 bases between them. CDR3 size: 13 residues. Germline CDR1 is SGHNT and CDR2 is YYREEE (reference sequence). CDR3 region: CASSLQGSREQYF. The DNA of the CDR3 is TGTGCCAGCAGCTTACAGGGTTCACGGGAGCAGTACTTC.

The rearrangement uses TRBV27 and TRBJ1-2; D is perhaps TRBD1 (6 bases). The germline CDR1 and CDR2 sequences are MNHEY and SMNVEV (reference sequence). This CDR3 is 21 amino acids long. Trimming cost V 5 bases and J 6 bases, with 37 bases left between them. The CDR3 reads CASSPQGGSMVSIIGVDGYTF. DNA of the CDR3: TGTGCCAGCAGTCCACAGGGAGGGTCTATGGTCTCCATAATAGGGGTTGATGGCTACACCTTC.

This chain joins TRBV5-5 and TRBJ1-1; unclear D gene. Trimming took 4 bases from V and 7 from J, leaving 8 bases between them. Germline lookup yields CDR1 SGHKS and CDR2 YYEKEE (reference sequence). This CDR3 contains 11 residues. The CDR3 bases are TGTGCCAGCAGCCCCGTCGGTGAAGCTTTCTTT. Its translation: CASSPVGEAFF.

This rearrangement joins TRBV30 to TRBJ2-5, with 7 bases lining up with TRBD2. Germline V gene data show CDR1 as GTSNPN and CDR2 as SVGIG (reference sequence). V was pared by 2 bases and J by 5 bases, with 8 bases of the junction left unmatched. The CDR3 totals 14 residues. CDR3 region: CAWSTGGPGETQYF. The CDR3 DNA sequence: TGTGCCTGGAGTACGGGAGGACCGGGGGAGACCCAGTACTTC.

The sample holds one count of this clone. The chain links TRBV6-4 to TRBJ2-1; TRBD1 agrees at 10 bases. The germline CDR1 and CDR2 sequences are MRHNA and SNTAGT. Trimming removed 3 bases from V and 2 bases from J; junction bases left unmatched: 4. The CDR3 runs 16 residues. The CDR3 reads CASSEEGQGPYNEQFF. In DNA, the CDR3 is TGTGCCAGCAGTGAGGAGGGACAGGGGCCCTACAATGAGCAGTTCTTC.

This rearrangement joins TRBV6-5 to TRBJ2-7; D uncertain. Germline V gene data show CDR1 as MNHEY and CDR2 as SVGAGI. V lost 4 bases and J lost 5, with 9 bases in between. The CDR3 length is 12 residues. The CDR3 nucleotides read TGTGCCAGCAGTTTAAACCGGGACGAGCAGTACTTC. Translated: CASSLNRDEQYF.

The chain has TRBV28 and TRBJ2-7; 8 bases agree with TRBD2. The J segment lost 0 bases and the V segment lost 8 bases, leaving 9 bases of the junction unmatched. The CDR3 runs to 15 residues. Germline CDR1 and CDR2: MDHEN and SYDVKM. CDR3 nucleotide sequence: TGTGCCAGCCGGGAGGGGACTTCGAGCTCCTACGAGCAGTACTTC. Translation gives CASREGTSSSYEQYF.

The table lists this clone with a few counts. Other DNA sequences in the same sample also yield this CDR3. This rearrangement joins TRBV7-9 to TRBJ2-7; tentative D call: TRBD2 (6 bases). This CDR3 contains 13 residues. The germline V and J ends were trimmed by 5 bases and 3 bases, with 11 bases remaining between them. Germline V gene lookup returns CDR1 SEHNR and CDR2 FQNEAQ (reference sequence). CDR3 sequence: CASSLLAGYEQYF. CDR3 coding DNA: TGTGCCAGCAGCCTACTAGCAGGCTACGAGCAGTACTTC.

A word on this clone: The same CDR3 is also encoded by other DNA sequences in this sample. This chain links TRBV19 with TRBJ2-1; D perhaps matches TRBD2 (5 bases). V dropped 3 bases and J dropped 4 bases, with 7 bases sitting between them. Germline V lookup: CDR1 LNHDA, CDR2 SQIVND (reference sequence). The CDR3 consists of 13 residues. CDR3 bases: TGTGCCAGTAGTATCGGCGGGTACAATGAGCAGTTCTTC. Residues: CASSIGGYNEQFF.

The rearrangement joins TRBV7-8 to TRBJ2-7; D gene ambiguous. The length of the CDR3 is 15 residues. Trimming left V 2 bases short and J 0 bases short, with 11 bases between. Germline V lookup: CDR1 SGHVS, CDR2 FQNEAQ. The CDR3 bases are TGTGCCAGCAGCTTACCAGCGTTAAGCTCCTACGAGCAGTACTTC. Translating it yields CASSLPALSSYEQYF.

The V gene is TRBV7-3, the J gene TRBJ2-3; 9 nucleotides line up with TRBD2. CDR3 length equals 19 residues. V lost 2 bases, J lost 4 bases, and 16 bases stayed unmatched. Per the germline V gene, CDR1 is SGHTA and CDR2 is FQGTGA. Here the CDR3 reads CASSLSDPWGGRASDTQYF. The CDR3 DNA sequence: TGTGCCAGCAGCTTATCTGATCCCTGGGGCGGGAGGGCCTCAGATACGCAGTATTTT.

Only one count was recorded for this clone. The chain carries TRBV27 and TRBJ2-2; D may be TRBD1 (5 bases). Per germline, CDR1 MNHEY and CDR2 SMNVEV (reference sequence). V was cut by 8 bases and J by 6 bases, with 10 bases left in between. The CDR3 runs to 12 residues. This CDR3 is CASFAGSGELFF. The CDR3 nucleotides read TGTGCCAGCTTTGCAGGGTCCGGGGAGCTGTTTTTT.

This rearrangement joins TRBV19 to TRBJ1-5; tentatively, D is TRBD1 (5 bases). The V gene lost 8 bases and the J gene lost 0 bases, with 17 bases spanning the gap. The CDR3 loop spans 16 amino acids. Germline V lookup: CDR1 LNHDA, CDR2 SQIVND (reference sequence). CDR3 amino acids: CASGTKGSYSNQPQHF. In DNA form, the CDR3 reads TGTGCCAGTGGTACGAAGGGGTCTTATAGCAATCAGCCCCAGCATTTT.